Shown below are 3 T cell receptor beta chains from a single sample sequenced in a study of cytomegalovirus exposure and HLA in healthy donors. Primers: 60 Vbeta forward and 13 Jbeta reverse. TCRdb's copy holds only in-frame clones and misses some; the assay was immunoSEQ multiplex PCR. This table has 190,000 or so clones, 80% appearing once. What was sequenced was PBMCs. These receptors were obtained from a boy aged 5-17 years in good health and CMV-seronegative.

The chain combines TRBV6-1 with TRBJ2-7; TRBD2 aligns across 12 bases. The V and J ends lost 1 base and 3 bases, in that order; junction bases with no gene match: 4. This CDR3 is 16 amino acids long. CDR1 is MNHNS, CDR2 SASEGT, per germline. The CDR3: CASSEGLAGGYYEQYF. The CDR3 DNA reads TGTGCCAGCAGTGAAGGGCTAGCGGGGGGGTACTACGAGCAGTACTTC.

The chain carries TRBV5-6 and TRBJ2-7, with 8 bases matching TRBD1. Germline assignment: CDR1 SGHDT and CDR2 YYEEEE. V was clipped by 4 bases and J by 7 bases; unmatched bases: 16. There are 16 residues in the CDR3. This CDR3 reads CASSPPAGRGRDEQYF. The CDR3 DNA sequence: TGTGCCAGCAGCCCCCCCGCGGGCAGGGGGCGGGATGAGCAGTACTTC. The variable domain in full, completed from reference TRBV5-6 and TRBJ2-7, reads DAGVTQSPTHLIKTRGQQVTLRCSPKSGHDTVSWYQQALGQGPQFIFQYYEEEERQRGNFPDRFSGHQFPNYSSELNVNALLLGDSALYLCASSPPAGRGRDEQYFGPGTRLTVT.

This clone showed up just a few times. The V call is TRBV6-4, the J call TRBJ2-1; 8 nucleotides agree with TRBD2. CDR3 length: 13 residues. J gave up 10 bases and V 0 bases, and 2 bases lay outside the gene matches. Germline V gene lookup returns CDR1 MRHNA and CDR2 SNTAGT. In DNA, the CDR3 is TGTGCCAGCAGTGACTCCCAGCGGGGGGAGCAGTTCTTC. Translated, it gives CASSDSQRGEQFF.